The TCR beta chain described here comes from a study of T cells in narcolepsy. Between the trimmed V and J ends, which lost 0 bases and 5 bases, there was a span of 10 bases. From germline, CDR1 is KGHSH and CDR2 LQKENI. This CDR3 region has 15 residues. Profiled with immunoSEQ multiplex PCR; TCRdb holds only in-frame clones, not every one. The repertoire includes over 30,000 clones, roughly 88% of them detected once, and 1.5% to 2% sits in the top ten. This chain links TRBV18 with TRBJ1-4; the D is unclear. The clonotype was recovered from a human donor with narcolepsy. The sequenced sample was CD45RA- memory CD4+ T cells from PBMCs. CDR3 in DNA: TGTGCCAGCTCACCACCATCAGGTCAGAATGAAAAACTGTTTTTT. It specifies CASSPPSGQNEKLFF.